The rows below give T cell receptor beta chains drawn from one sample of a study of T cell responses to AZD1222 COVID-19 vaccine. TCRdb's copy holds only in-frame clones and misses some; the assay was immunoSEQ multiplex PCR. Altogether 130,000 or so clones are present, approximately 94% being singletons, with the ten largest covering 5.5% to 8%. The starting material was peripheral blood, obtained on day 0 of AZD1222 vaccination. The receptors were gathered from an adult in good health. The CDR3 runs from the conserved cysteine through the conserved F or W. A D gene is named only where the DNA matches it firmly. Size is stated for part of the rows, as once, few or many counts, or as a class when the clone is expanded.

clone_size	d_call	v_call	j_call	cdr3_nt	cdr3_aa
NA	TRBD2	TRBV30	TRBJ2-1	TGTGCCTGGAGATTAGCGGGAGGGCCCCTCGGGCAGTTCTTC	CAWRLAGGPLGQFF
NA	NA	TRBV2	TRBJ2-3	TGTGCCAGCAGTGACTCCCCGTTCCAGGATACGCAGTATTTT	CASSDSPFQDTQYF
NA	NA	TRBV5-5	TRBJ1-4	TGTGCCAGCAGCTTGGTGACCGGGACTGTAAATGAAAAACTGTTTTTT	CASSLVTGTVNEKLFF
NA	NA	TRBV12-3/TRBV12-4	TRBJ1-2	TGTGCCAGTAGACCGAGACAGATAACTGGCTACACCTTC	CASRPRQITGYTF
NA	NA	TRBV7-9	TRBJ1-2	TGTGCCAGCAGCCCTCTTGGTGGTGGCTACACCTTC	CASSPLGGGYTF
NA	NA	TRBV9	TRBJ1-4	TGTGCCAGCAGCGTAGCTCCGGCCCAGAATGAAAAACTGTTTTTT	CASSVAPAQNEKLFF
NA	NA	TRBV4-2	TRBJ1-2	TGTGCCAGCAGCCAAGATCCTGGGGCAGTCTATGGCTACACCTTC	CASSQDPGAVYGYTF
NA	NA	TRBV19	TRBJ2-3	TGTGCCAGTAGTATAAAAGGGGGTCAGGCAGATACGCAGTATTTT	CASSIKGGQADTQYF
NA	TRBD1	TRBV18	TRBJ2-1	TGTGCCAGCTCACTTTCCACCGGGACAGGGAGAGTCGGTGAGCAGTTCTTC	CASSLSTGTGRVGEQFF
NA	NA	TRBV7-2	TRBJ2-3	TGTGCCAGCAGTGCCAGGGCCCCTAGCACAGATACGCAGTATTTT	CASSARAPSTDTQYF
NA	NA	TRBV25-1	TRBJ1-1	TGTGCCAGCAGGTATGGGGGCGAAGCTTTCTTT	CASRYGGEAFF
NA	NA	TRBV5-4	TRBJ2-5	TGTGCCAGCAGCTCAGGGGGGGAGGAGACCCAGTACTTC	CASSSGGEETQYF
once	TRBD1	TRBV30	TRBJ1-2	TGTGCCTGTCACTCAGGGGGGATTGGCTACACCTTC	CACHSGGIGYTF
NA	NA	TRBV9	TRBJ2-1	TGTGCCAGCAGCCGCGGCGGGGGCGCCTACAATGAGCAGTTCTTC	CASSRGGGAYNEQFF
NA	NA	TRBV19	TRBJ2-5	TGTGCCAGTAGTAGTTCGGGTACTCAAGAGACCCAGTACTTC	CASSSSGTQETQYF
NA	TRBD1	TRBV5-5	TRBJ2-3	TGTGCCAGCAGCGGGGTTTGGGGACAGGGGATCGATACGCAGTATTTT	CASSGVWGQGIDTQYF
once	NA	TRBV5-1	TRBJ1-6	TGCGCCAGCAGCGAAGAGGGTTATGGGGCACCCCTCCACTTT	CASSEEGYGAPLHF
NA	TRBD1	TRBV4-1	TRBJ1-4	TGCGCCAGCAGCCCAGAACGACAGGGAGGAAGGGAAAAACTGTTTTTT	CASSPERQGGREKLFF
NA	TRBD2	TRBV7-9	TRBJ2-1	TGTGCCAGCAGCTTAAGGAATAGCGGGAGGAATGAGCAGTTCTTC	CASSLRNSGRNEQFF
NA	NA	TRBV7-9	TRBJ2-1	TGTGCCAGCAGCCCAGCATTCCCGTTAACCAATGAGCAGTTCTTC	CASSPAFPLTNEQFF
once	NA	TRBV18	TRBJ2-1	TGTGCCAGTCACATTTCCCGGGACCGCTACAATGAGCAGTTCTTC	CASHISRDRYNEQFF
NA	NA	TRBV19	TRBJ2-7	TGTGCCAGTAGTCCCGGGACACACGAGCAGTACTTC	CASSPGTHEQYF
NA	NA	TRBV19	TRBJ2-7	TGTGCCAGTAGTATAATGGGTGTCGGGGACGAGCAGTACTTC	CASSIMGVGDEQYF
once	TRBD2	TRBV27	TRBJ2-3	TGTGCCAGCAGTTCTAGCGGGAGGGCCGGAGATACGCAGTATTTT	CASSSSGRAGDTQYF
NA	TRBD1	TRBV19	TRBJ1-1	TGTGCCAGTAGTATGAGACAGGGGGCCCAAGGGAGTGAAGCTTTCTTT	CASSMRQGAQGSEAFF
NA	NA	TRBV15	TRBJ1-4	TGTGCCACCAGCAGCAGGGAGGCAGGGGAAAAACTGTTTTTT	CATSSREAGEKLFF
NA	TRBD2	TRBV3-1/TRBV3-2	TRBJ2-4	TGTGCCAGCAGCCAAGATCATTCCGCGGGAGGGCTTTGGTTC	CASSQDHSAGGLWF
NA	NA	TRBV29-1	TRBJ1-2	TGCACTTCGCAGGACCGGGATCGGGGCTACACCTTC	CTSQDRDRGYTF
NA	TRBD2	TRBV7-9	TRBJ2-3	TGTGCCAGCAGCCGCTTCGGGCAGCGGGACTATAGCACAGATACGCAGTATTTT	CASSRFGQRDYSTDTQYF
NA	NA	TRBV6-1	TRBJ2-7	TGTGCCAGCAGTGAAGGGGTCCTATCCTACGAGCAGTACTTC	CASSEGVLSYEQYF
NA	TRBD2	TRBV7-2	TRBJ2-2	TGTGCCAGCATCTCGCGGGGGAGGAACACCGGGGAGCTGTTTTTT	CASISRGRNTGELFF
NA	TRBD1	TRBV7-2	TRBJ1-1	TGTGCCAGCAGCTTAGAGGACAGGGAAATAACTGAAGCTTTCTTT	CASSLEDREITEAFF
NA	NA	TRBV28	TRBJ1-5	TGTGCCAGCAGTCTTAGGACAGTGAATAGCAATCAGCCCCAGCATTTT	CASSLRTVNSNQPQHF
NA	NA	TRBV19	TRBJ1-2	TGTGCCAGTAGTATACAGGCGAACTATGGCTACACCTTC	CASSIQANYGYTF
NA	NA	TRBV7-9	TRBJ2-7	TGTGCCAGCAGCCCTTCAATCACCCTCTACGATCAATTTGGCTTC	CASSPSITLYDQFGF
once	NA	TRBV28	TRBJ1-5	TGTGCCAGCAGTTTAGGCTCGGGGGGGGGTCAGCCCCAGCATTTT	CASSLGSGGGQPQHF
NA	NA	TRBV28	TRBJ1-1	TGTGCCAGCTGGGCGGACAGCGCGCCGAACACTGAAGCTTTCTTT	CASWADSAPNTEAFF
NA	NA	TRBV2	TRBJ1-2	TGTGCCAGCAGTGAACGGGGAAGGGGCTACACCTTC	CASSERGRGYTF
NA	NA	TRBV28	TRBJ1-2	TGTGCCAGCAGTTCTCCCAGGTGGGGTGGCTACACCTTC	CASSSPRWGGYTF
NA	NA	TRBV14	TRBJ2-2	TGTGCCAGCAGCCAAGTCCAGGGCCGCACCGGGGAGCTGTTTTTT	CASSQVQGRTGELFF
NA	TRBD1	TRBV30	TRBJ1-2	TGTGCCTGGCAGACTGGGACAGTCTCTGGCTACACCTTC	CAWQTGTVSGYTF
NA	NA	TRBV19	TRBJ1-1	TGTGCCAGTAGTACGGGAGTGAACACTGAAGCTTTCTTT	CASSTGVNTEAFF
NA	NA	TRBV5-4	TRBJ2-5	TGTGCCAGCAGCCGACAGTCCTCCGAGACCCAGTACTTC	CASSRQSSETQYF
NA	NA	TRBV4-1	TRBJ2-2	TGCGCCAGCAGCCAGAGGACCGAGACGGCACCCGGGGAGCTGTTTTTT	CASSQRTETAPGELFF
NA	NA	TRBV21-1	TRBJ1-1	TGTGCCAGCAGCAACTCCCCGGGACACCTTGAAGCTTTCTTT	CASSNSPGHLEAFF
NA	TRBD2	TRBV5-8	TRBJ2-5	TGTGCCAGCAGCCCGGGACTAGCGGGAGCGGGGCGAGAGACCCAGTACTTC	CASSPGLAGAGRETQYF
once	TRBD2	TRBV4-1	TRBJ2-3	TGCGCCAGCAGCCCCGGCCTGGGACTAGCGGGACCAGATACGCAGTATTTT	CASSPGLGLAGPDTQYF
NA	NA	TRBV27	TRBJ2-7	TGTGCCAGCAGTTTCCCCTCGACCCCTGGCGACGAGCAGTACTTC	CASSFPSTPGDEQYF
NA	NA	TRBV6-5	TRBJ2-7	TGTGCCACCCTGAAGGGCGCAGGAGCCTACGAGCAGTACTTC	CATLKGAGAYEQYF